These 25 T cell receptor beta chains came from one sample sequenced in a study. Treg sorting used a CD4+CD25+CD127-/low gate. MiXCR was run by TCRdb on the 5' RACE reads, yielding one entry per CDR3 protein. This sample has approximately 40,000 distinct CDR3 sequences, with less than 25% found just once. Sequences were obtained from Tregs sorted from blood. The receptors were gathered from a female donor with breast cancer.

In its sample, this clonotype was seen many times. V and J are TRBV9 and TRBJ2-7; no reliable D call. The V and J ends lost 7 bases and 3 bases respectively, with 17 bases between them. This CDR3 has 14 residues. Germline V gene data show CDR1 as SGDLS and CDR2 as YYNGEE. The chain's CDR3 is CASGPGADFYEQYF. The CDR3, as DNA: TGTGCCAGCGGCCCCGGAGCTGACTTCTACGAGCAGTACTTC.

This clonotype was observed at least ten times. The rearrangement joins TRBV20-1 to TRBJ2-1, with 8 bases identical to TRBD2. CDR1 is DFQATT, CDR2 SNEGSKA, per germline (reference sequence). With 1 base clipped from V and 6 bases from J, the junction kept 5 bases outside the gene matches. The CDR3 totals 14 residues. The CDR3 protein is CSARVGLGLNEQFF. DNA for the CDR3: TGCAGTGCTAGAGTGGGACTAGGCCTCAATGAGCAGTTCTTC.

This clonotype was recorded a few times. The V call is TRBV20-1, the J call TRBJ2-2, with 8 bases lining up with TRBD1. Germline V gene data show CDR1 as DFQATT and CDR2 as SNEGSKA (reference sequence). This CDR3 region has 15 residues. Trimming removed 3 bases from V and 6 bases from J; junction bases left unmatched: 9. CDR3: CSARNQMTGAGELFF. The CDR3 region has the DNA TGCAGTGCTAGGAACCAGATGACAGGGGCCGGGGAGCTGTTTTTT.

Of note for this clonotype: At one of its ends the junction is not consistent with the germline gene, which may arise from a read error. The chain employs TRBV18 and TRBJ2-1; tentative D call: TRBD1 (6 bases). The CDR3 sequence is 15 residues long. Germline lookup yields CDR1 KGHSH and CDR2 LQKENI. The CDR3: CASSPSQGSYNEQLF. Here the CDR3 DNA reads TGTGCCAGCTCACCAAGTCAGGGGTCCTACAATGAGCAGTTATTC.

In its sample, this clonotype was seen a few times. The rearrangement uses TRBV15 and TRBJ2-2; D is ambiguous. The CDR3 covers 14 residues. V was clipped by 5 bases and J by 7 bases, with 14 bases between them. In germline, CDR1 is LNHNV, CDR2 YYDKDF (reference sequence). CDR3 residues: CATSPPSDGGELFF. DNA for the CDR3: TGTGCCACCAGCCCACCCTCGGATGGCGGGGAGCTGTTTTTT. The whole variable domain, remainder taken from reference TRBV15 and TRBJ2-2, is DAMVIQNPRYQVTQFGKPVTLSCSQTLNHNVMYWYQQKSSQAPKLLFHYYDKDFNNEADTPDNFQSRRPNTSFCFLDIRSPGLGDTAMYLCATSPPSDGGELFFGEGSRLTVL.

The V and J genes are TRBV3-1 and TRBJ2-1, with 9 bases matching TRBD2. V was pared by 5 bases and J by 4 bases, with 3 bases of the junction left unmatched. CDR3 length: 14 amino acids. In germline, CDR1 is LGHDT, CDR2 YNNKEL (reference sequence). CDR3 residues: CASSWAGGYNEQFF. Here the CDR3 DNA reads TGTGCCAGCAGCTGGGCGGGAGGGTACAATGAGCAGTTCTTC.

This clonotype was recorded at least ten times. The chain combines TRBV6-1 with TRBJ1-5, with 7 bases identical to TRBD1. Germline V CDR1 and CDR2: MNHNS, SASEGT. The length of the CDR3 is 14 residues. Germline trimming cut 4 bases from V and 5 bases from J; bases unmatched to any gene: 5. The CDR3 region has the DNA TGTGCCAGCAGTGGAGCTACAGGGGATCAGCCCCAGCATTTT. Encoded protein: CASSGATGDQPQHF.

The chain joins TRBV5-1 to TRBJ2-2; D may be TRBD1 (5 bases). This CDR3 contains 15 residues. Germline V gene lookup returns CDR1 SGHRS and CDR2 YFSETQ. The germline V and J ends were trimmed by 4 bases and 5 bases, with 15 bases remaining between them. The CDR3 DNA reads TGCGCCAGCAGCGTGGTGGGGTCAGGGACCGGGGAGCTGTTTTTT. As protein: CASSVVGSGTGELFF.

This clonotype was found a few times. The rearrangement uses TRBV20-1 and TRBJ2-7; TRBD2 aligns across 8 bases. With 3 bases clipped from V and 7 bases from J, the junction kept 5 bases outside the gene matches. The germline gives CDR1 DFQATT, CDR2 SNEGSKA (reference sequence). The CDR3 contains 12 residues. CDR3 sequence (DNA): TGCAGTGCTAGCCCCGGGGGGGAAGAGCAGTACTTC. The encoded protein is CSASPGGEEQYF.

The chain couples TRBV30 to TRBJ2-4; D ambiguous. Trimming left V 3 bases short and J 6 bases short, with 15 bases between. In germline, CDR1 is GTSNPN, CDR2 SVGIG (reference sequence). This CDR3 has 14 residues. The CDR3 protein is CAWRPKWGANIQYF. The CDR3 nucleotides are TGTGCCTGGAGGCCGAAGTGGGGTGCAAACATTCAGTACTTC.

For the CDR3, the DNA is TGTGCCAGCAGTTACGGGGAGAGAATTCCTAACACTGAAGCTTTCTTT. Its translation is CASSYGERIPNTEAFF. The genes are TRBV6-6 and TRBJ1-1; D remains unclear. CDR1 is MNHNY and CDR2 is SVGAGI in the germline V gene (reference sequence). Trimming stripped 2 bases from V and 2 bases from J, with 15 bases between. This CDR3 spans 16 amino acids.

The chain links TRBV27 to TRBJ2-6; D gene uncertain. V was cut by 5 bases and J by 2 bases, with 10 bases left in between. The CDR3 spans 15 residues. Germline V gene lookup returns CDR1 MNHEY and CDR2 SMNVEV (reference sequence). Written as DNA, the CDR3 is TGTGCCAGCAGTCCCAGATCCACTGGGGCCAACGTCCTGACTTTC. It specifies CASSPRSTGANVLTF. The whole variable domain, filled in from reference TRBV27 and TRBJ2-6, reads EAQVTQNPRYLITVTGKKLTVTCSQNMNHEYMSWYRQDPGLGLRQIYYSMNVEVTDKGDVPEGYKVSRKEKRNFPLILESPSPNQTSLYFCASSPRSTGANVLTFGAGSRLTVL.

For this clonotype: A read error is possible here, since a much larger clone lies one base away. CDR3 region: CASSVDRGNIQYF. DNA for the CDR3: TGTGCCAGCAGCGTAGACAGAGGAAACATTCAGTACTTC. The rearrangement joins TRBV6-5 to TRBJ2-4; D is perhaps TRBD1 (5 bases). The CDR3 sequence is 13 residues long. V was trimmed by 6 bases and J by 6 bases, leaving 12 bases between them. The V gene's germline CDR1 is MNHEY and CDR2 SVGAGI.

This clonotype was counted many times. This chain connects TRBV4-1 to TRBJ1-1, with D maybe TRBD1 (6 bases). Germline-derived CDR1 and CDR2 are MGHRA and YSYEKL. Trimming removed 2 bases at V and 0 bases at J, with 16 bases between. The CDR3 runs to 17 residues. CDR3 sequence reads: CASSQPPRGGVNTEAFF. DNA of the CDR3: TGCGCCAGCAGCCAACCACCGCGAGGGGGGGTGAACACTGAAGCTTTCTTT.

At least ten counts were recorded for this clonotype. Here the CDR3 reads CSARLGAATLEQYF. The CDR3 nucleotides are TGCAGTGCTAGACTTGGAGCGGCAACCCTCGAGCAGTACTTC. The rearrangement links TRBV20-1 to TRBJ2-7; possibly TRBD2 for D (5 bases). V was pared by 2 bases and J by 6 bases, with 17 bases between. The CDR3 is made up of 14 amino acids. Germline values: CDR1 DFQATT, CDR2 SNEGSKA (reference sequence).

This clonotype was detected ten times or more. The chain joins TRBV5-1 to TRBJ2-2; D remains ambiguous. Per germline, CDR1 SGHRS and CDR2 YFSETQ. With 4 bases removed from V and 6 bases from J, the gap between germline ends came to 10 bases. The CDR3 runs 13 residues. Written as DNA, the CDR3 is TGCGCCAGCAGCGTCAGACGGCCCGGGGAGCTGTTTTTT. It yields the protein CASSVRRPGELFF.

The CDR3 protein is CASSAGLFPTGELFF. Written as DNA, the CDR3 is TGTGCCAGCAGCGCCGGACTGTTCCCCACCGGGGAGCTGTTTTTT. The V gene is TRBV3-1, the J gene TRBJ2-2, with D maybe TRBD2 (5 bases). CDR3 size: 15 residues. CDR1 and CDR2 from the germline V gene are LGHDT and YNNKEL (reference sequence). Trimming removed 5 bases at V and 4 bases at J, with 14 bases between.

This clonotype came up many times. The chain is built from TRBV5-1 and TRBJ1-1; D gene uncertain. Germline V gene sequence: CDR1 SGHRS, CDR2 YFSETQ. V lost 0 bases and J 0 bases, leaving 9 bases between the germline ends. The CDR3 covers 15 residues. The DNA for the CDR3 is TGCGCCAGCAGCTTGGCGGGGTCTTTGAACACTGAAGCTTTCTTT. Translated, it gives CASSLAGSLNTEAFF.

As regards this clonotype: The junction departs from germline at one end; a sequencing error may be responsible. This chain joins TRBV27 and TRBJ1-1, with D hard to call. Germline CDR1 MNHEY, CDR2 SMNVEV (reference sequence). The CDR3 consists of 15 residues. This chain's CDR3 is CASSTTRNMNTGAFF. CDR3 bases: TGTGCCAGCAGTACAACCAGGAACATGAACACTGGAGCTTTCTTT.

Regarding this clonotype: A read error may produce the germline difference seen at one junction end. The CDR3 DNA is TGTGCCGGCAGTCTCACAGGGATGAACACTGAAGCTTTCTTT. It codes for CAGSLTGMNTEAFF. This chain joins TRBV12-3 or TRBV12-4 and TRBJ1-1; possible D gene TRBD1, 6 bases. The CDR3 totals 14 residues.

As for this clonotype: Compared with germline, one end of the junction differs, possibly owing to a read error. The chain combines TRBV12-3 or TRBV12-4 with TRBJ1-6; D might be TRBD1 (6 bases). The CDR3 spans 12 residues. CDR3 sequence (DNA): TGTGTCAGCACCAGGGGAAATTCACCCCTCCACTTT. Amino acids: CVSTRGNSPLHF.

In the case of this clonotype: It may be a read error: a sequence one base away is much more abundant. The rearrangement links TRBV7-2 to TRBJ2-5, with D tentatively TRBD2 (6 bases). This CDR3 is built from 15 residues. Germline V gene lookup returns CDR1 SGHTA and CDR2 FQGNSA. This CDR3 reads CAGSLVLAVQETQYF. In DNA, the CDR3 is TGTGCCGGCAGCTTAGTTTTAGCGGTCCAAGAGACCCAGTACTTC.

This clonotype was recorded at least ten times. The chain recombines TRBV12-3 or TRBV12-4 with TRBJ1-5; 7 nucleotides line up with TRBD1. CDR3 size: 14 residues. The trim removed 5 bases at V and 3 bases at J, leaving 4 bases unmatched. The CDR3 sequence: CASSKQGSNQPQHF. The CDR3 bases are TGTGCCAGCAGTAAACAGGGGTCCAATCAGCCCCAGCATTTT.

Turning to this clonotype: Since a much larger clone is just one base distant, this may be a read error. No conserved phenylalanine or tryptophan ends this CDR3, so it is likely a read error. The V call is TRBV9, the J call TRBJ2-1; the D is unclear. The CDR3 consists of 12 residues. Trimming left V 0 bases short and J 6 bases short, with 4 bases between. Germline loops: CDR1 SGDLS, CDR2 YYNGEE. The CDR3 loop is CASSVGSNEQFY. CDR3 in DNA: TGTGCCAGCAGCGTAGGTTCCAATGAGCAGTTCTAC.

The CDR3, as DNA: TGCAGCGTTCTTGAATCGCGACTTACAGGGAGGAACTCCTACAATGAGCAGTTCTTC. It yields the protein CSVLESRLTGRNSYNEQFF. The chain carries TRBV29-1 and TRBJ2-1; the D call may be TRBD1 or TRBD2 (6 bases each). V lost 5 bases, J lost 0 bases, and 26 bases lay in between. Germline V gene data show CDR1 as SQVTM and CDR2 as ANQGSEA. The CDR3 covers 19 residues.